The entry below describes one T cell receptor (beta chain). This sample stems from a study of PD-L1 blockade in urothelial cancer. Looking at the study overall: Analysis of the blood was performed 3 weeks (second dose) and 6 weeks after treatment start.

Regarding time point: pretreatment peripheral blood. Urothelial carcinoma, locally advanced or metastatic, affected the patients. V was clipped by 0 bases and J by 2 bases; unmatched bases: 7. Germline V gene lookup returns CDR1 GTSNPN and CDR2 SVGIG (reference sequence). This CDR3 contains 15 residues. Each PCR had synthetic TCR analog templates added to it as a spike-in. Clones were sequenced by immunoSEQ multiplex PCR, and TCRdb holds only the in-frame ones, with some missing. This table has 60,000 to 70,000 clones, 81% appearing once. This clonotype was sampled from a man in his 70s with urothelial cancer. This specimen consisted of PBMCs, obtained around atezolizumab (anti-PD-L1) treatment. The rearrangement joins TRBV30 to TRBJ2-7; 7 nucleotides align to TRBD1. The CDR3 region has the DNA TGTGCCTGGAGTGTACTCTCGGACAGGACCTACGAGCAGTACTTC. It codes for CAWSVLSDRTYEQYF.